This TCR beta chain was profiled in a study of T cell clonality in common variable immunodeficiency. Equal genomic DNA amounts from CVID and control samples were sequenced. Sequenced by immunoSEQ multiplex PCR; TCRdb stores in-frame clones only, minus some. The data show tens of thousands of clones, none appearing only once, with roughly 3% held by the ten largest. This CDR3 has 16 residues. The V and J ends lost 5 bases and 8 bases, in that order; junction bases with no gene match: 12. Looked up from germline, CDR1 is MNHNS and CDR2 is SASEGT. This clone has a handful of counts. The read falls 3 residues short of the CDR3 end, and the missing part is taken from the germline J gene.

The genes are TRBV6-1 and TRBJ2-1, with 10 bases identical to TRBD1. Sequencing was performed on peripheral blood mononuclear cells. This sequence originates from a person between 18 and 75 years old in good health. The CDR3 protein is CASSKGVGTGVHEQFF. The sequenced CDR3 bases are TGTGCCAGCAGTAAAGGAGTAGGGACAGGGGTCCATGAG.